The rows below give T cell receptor beta chains drawn from one sample of a study of T-cell reconstitution after alpha-beta-depleted transplantation in children. TCRdb re-analysed the PCR reads in MiXCR, keeping a single row per CDR3 protein. The sample lists 600,000 to 700,000 distinct CDR3 sequences, 13% seen once, with 0.79% in the top ten. Here the sequenced sample was PBMCs, taken before TCRalphabeta/CD19-depleted stem cell transplant. These receptors originate from a girl aged 2 to 10 with congenital amegakaryocytic thrombocytopenia, due to receive a stem cell transplant. Both conserved end residues are part of each CDR3. A D gene is named only where the DNA matches it firmly. Where a row states a size, it is once, few, many or the class of an expanded clone; other rows omit it.

D | J | V | size | length | CDR3 | DNA
TRBD2 | TRBJ2-1 | TRBV6-1 | many | 14 | CASNTGTSIGEQFF | TGTGCCAGCAATACCGGGACTAGCATCGGTGAGCAGTTCTTC
- | TRBJ2-5 | TRBV5-4 | - | 13 | CASSRYYGDTQYF | TGTGCCAGCAGCAGATACTACGGGGACACCCAGTACTTC
- | TRBJ2-7 | TRBV11-2 | few | 14 | CASSAAGIFHEQYF | TGTGCCAGCAGCGCCGCCGGGATTTTTCACGAGCAGTACTTC
- | TRBJ2-3 | TRBV20-1 | many | 13 | CSAKGDGRDTQYF | TGCAGTGCTAAGGGAGATGGGAGAGATACGCAGTATTTT
TRBD1 | TRBJ2-7 | TRBV5-1 | few | 15 | CASSWTGGGTYEQYF | TGCGCCAGCAGCTGGACAGGTGGGGGAACCTACGAGCAGTACTTC
- | TRBJ2-2 | TRBV7-9 | - | 13 | CASSFQDAKQPVF | TGTGCCAGCAGCTTTCAAGACGCCAAGCAGCCCGTTTTT
- | TRBJ1-1 | TRBV10-2 | - | 13 | CASREGTNTEAFF | TGCGCCAGCAGGGAAGGAACGAACACTGAAGCTTTCTTT
TRBD2 | TRBJ2-1 | TRBV20-1 | - | 13 | CSAPRTSHNEQFF | TGCAGTGCTCCCCGGACTAGCCACAATGAGCAGTTCTTC
TRBD2 | TRBJ2-2 | TRBV5-5 | many | 18 | CASSLVPSSGTNTGELFF | TGTGCCAGCAGCTTGGTCCCGAGTAGCGGGACGAACACCGGGGAGCTGTTTTTT
TRBD2 | TRBJ2-3 | TRBV20-1 | many | 15 | CSARTGLADTDTQYF | TGCAGTGCTAGGACCGGACTAGCAGACACAGATACGCAGTATTTT
- | TRBJ2-5 | TRBV29-1 | many | 14 | CSVERLSGVETQYF | TGCAGCGTTGAGCGTCTGTCGGGAGTCGAGACCCAGTACTTC
TRBD2 | TRBJ2-7 | TRBV20-1 | many | 15 | CSASTGLALSYEQYF | TGCAGTGCTAGTACGGGACTAGCGCTCTCCTACGAGCAGTACTTC
- | TRBJ1-1 | TRBV5-1 | - | 17 | CASSLDPGSTLNTEAFF | TGCGCCAGCAGCTTAGACCCGGGGTCCACTTTGAACACTGAAGCTTTCTTT
TRBD2 | TRBJ2-2 | TRBV20-1 | many | 16 | CSAPLLAGSNTGELFF | TGCAGTGCTCCACTACTAGCGGGATCGAACACCGGGGAGCTGTTTTTT
TRBD1 | TRBJ2-3 | TRBV11-2 | few | 17 | CASSSPPDRGFTDTQYF | TGTGCCAGCAGCTCCCCTCCCGACAGGGGATTCACAGATACGCAGTATTTT
- | TRBJ2-5 | TRBV12-3/TRBV12-4 | - | 13 | CASSFRTEETQYF | TGTGCCAGCAGTTTTCGAACAGAAGAGACCCAGTACTTC
TRBD1 | TRBJ2-2 | TRBV5-1 | many | 15 | CASSVGQGNTGELFF | TGCGCCAGCAGCGTGGGACAGGGGAACACCGGGGAGCTGTTTTTT